The sequence of this T cell receptor beta chain was determined in a study of chemoradiotherapy in HPV16-positive cancers. V lost 2 bases, J lost 6 bases, and 11 bases lay in between. Germline CDR1 is SGHVS and CDR2 is FQNEAQ. CDR3 length: 14 residues. The data were produced by immunoSEQ multiplex PCR, yet TCRdb's version contains in-frame clones alone and is incomplete. The sample includes fewer than 4,500 clones, approximately 94% of them seen just once. The chain recombines TRBV7-8 with TRBJ1-3; weak D call: TRBD1 (6 bases). This material was obtained from a patient who underwent chemoradiotherapy. The receptor's source is a human donor with HPV-associated anogenital cancer. The DNA for the CDR3 is TGTGCCAGCAGCTTACAGGGGCAGGCAAACACCATATATTTT. Its protein is CASSLQGQANTIYF. The variable domain in full, completed from reference TRBV7-8 and TRBJ1-3, reads GAGVSQSPRYKVAKRGQDVALRCDPISGHVSLFWYQQALGQGPEFLTYFQNEAQLDKSGLPSDRFFAERPEGSVSTLKIQRTQQEDSAVYLCASSLQGQANTIYFGEGSWLTVV.